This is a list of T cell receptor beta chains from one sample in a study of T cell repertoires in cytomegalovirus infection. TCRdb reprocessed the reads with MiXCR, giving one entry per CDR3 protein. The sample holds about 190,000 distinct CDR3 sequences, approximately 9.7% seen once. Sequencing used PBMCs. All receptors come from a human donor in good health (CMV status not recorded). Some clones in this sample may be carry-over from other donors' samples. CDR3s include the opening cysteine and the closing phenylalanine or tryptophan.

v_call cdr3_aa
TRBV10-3 CATRLAGGDEQYF
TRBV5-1 CASTKGLDYTGELFF
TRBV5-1 CASSTSRSGGMTEAFF
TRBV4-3 CASSQDSLSWGSEQFF
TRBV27 CASTSGQMNSPLHF
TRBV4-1 CASSHSAVQNTEAFF
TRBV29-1 CSVGQGGQPQHF
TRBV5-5 CASSLDAYSYEQYF
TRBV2 CASSEQGFHEQFF
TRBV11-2 CASSLSQTGYYNEQFF
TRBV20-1 CSATAGANVLTF
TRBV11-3 CASSPPGLVSEQFF
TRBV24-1 CATSEGLAQFF
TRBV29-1 CSARTGSGEKLFF
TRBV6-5 CASSGDLYGYTF
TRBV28 CASRVPWGQGGPHTQETQYF
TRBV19 CASRFMDQPQHF
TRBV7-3 CASGSNTGELFF
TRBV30 CAWSAQGPYEQYF
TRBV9 CASSIRDQGHEQFF
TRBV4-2 CASSQDWVGRQETQYF
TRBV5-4 CASSLSGAFYEQYF